A selection of T cell receptor beta chains follows, all from one sample in a study of blood T cell repertoires in COVID-19. The method was immunoSEQ multiplex PCR; TCRdb's version includes in-frame clones alone and lacks a portion of them. Here the sample spans 150,000 to 200,000 clones, about 81% being singletons. Sequenced sample: peripheral blood. The source of these receptors is a human donor in a cohort sampled during active COVID-19. Each CDR3 is given with its conserved first and last residue. The D gene is left open where the match is weak. Only part of the rows carry a size: once, few, many, or a class if the clone is expanded.

CASSYRRNTGELFF TGTGCCAGCAGTTACCGCAGGAACACCGGGGAGCTGTTTTTT TRBJ2-2 . . TRBV6-5
CACEGGTRFEAFF TGTGCCTGTGAGGGCGGGACGCGATTTGAAGCTTTCTTT TRBJ1-1 . few TRBV30
CASSKGSGDPSGGSYNEQFF TGTGCCAGCAGCAAAGGGAGTGGGGACCCTAGCGGGGGCTCCTACAATGAGCAGTTCTTC TRBJ2-1 . . TRBV21-1
CASSALDTQYF TGTGCCAGCAGCGCATTAGATACGCAGTATTTT TRBJ2-3 . . TRBV9
CASSLIGTGELFF TGTGCCAGCAGCTTAATCGGGACCGGGGAGCTGTTTTTT TRBJ2-2 . . TRBV7-3
CASSLQGTNEKLFF TGCGCCAGCAGCCTCCAGGGCACTAATGAAAAACTGTTTTTT TRBJ1-4 . . TRBV5-1
CATSDPGQGVAGETQYF TGTGCCACCAGTGACCCGGGACAGGGGGTAGCAGGAGAGACCCAGTACTTC TRBJ2-5 TRBD1 . TRBV24-1
CASRATGGSDTQYF TGTGCCAGCAGGGCGACAGGGGGATCGGATACGCAGTATTTT TRBJ2-3 TRBD1 . TRBV2
CASSFPGRGRTNEKLFF TGTGCCAGCAGCTTTCCGGGCAGGGGGCGAACTAATGAAAAACTGTTTTTT TRBJ1-4 TRBD1 once TRBV5-5
CASSSLGGSSNEKLFF TGTGCCAGCAGCTCGCTGGGCGGGTCGTCTAATGAAAAACTGTTTTTT TRBJ1-4 . . TRBV7-9
CASRAGESYNEQFF TGTGCCAGCAGAGCAGGGGAATCCTACAATGAGCAGTTCTTC TRBJ2-1 . . TRBV7-8
CASARDRGREQYF TGTGCCAGCGCTAGGGACAGGGGGAGGGAGCAGTACTTC TRBJ2-7 TRBD1 . TRBV12-3/TRBV12-4
CASSIPLPWRGAHSGANVLTF TGTGCCAGTAGTATCCCCCTCCCGTGGCGGGGGGCTCACTCTGGGGCCAACGTCCTGACTTTC TRBJ2-6 TRBD2 . TRBV19
CASRSKEGQGYSPLHF TGTGCCAGTAGGAGTAAGGAAGGACAGGGGTATTCACCCCTCCACTTT TRBJ1-6 TRBD1 . TRBV19
CASSPRDSSYEQYF TGTGCCAGCAGCCCTAGGGACAGCTCCTACGAGCAGTACTTC TRBJ2-7 TRBD1 . TRBV9
CATVKSRETQYF TGTGCCACCGTCAAGTCGCGGGAGACGCAGTATTTT TRBJ2-3 TRBD2 . TRBV6-6
CASSNYPGNYGYTF TGTGCCAGTAGTAACTACCCGGGAAACTATGGCTACACCTTC TRBJ1-2 . . TRBV19
CASSDRAGWQQETQYF TGTGCCAGCAGTGATCGGGCGGGGTGGCAGCAAGAGACCCAGTACTTC TRBJ2-5 . . TRBV6-1
CASSHPSLGTDTQYF TGTGCCAGCAGCCACCCTAGTCTGGGCACAGATACGCAGTATTTT TRBJ2-3 . . TRBV5-8
CASNSYRNPNEQFF TGTGCCAGCAACAGCTACCGGAATCCCAATGAGCAGTTCTTC TRBJ2-1 . . TRBV2
CASSPFGGRSSPLHF TGTGCCAGCAGTCCATTTGGAGGTAGGAGTTCACCCCTCCACTTT TRBJ1-6 . . TRBV28
CASTPPGVFSYEQYF TGTGCCAGCACCCCTCCGGGGGTTTTCTCCTACGAGCAGTACTTC TRBJ2-7 . few TRBV7-9
CASSLNGGNTEAFF TGTGCCAGCAGCTTAAATGGCGGGAACACTGAAGCTTTCTTT TRBJ1-1 . . TRBV11-3
CASSPGLSQEKLFF TGTGCCAGCAGCCCCGGCCTTTCACAGGAAAAACTGTTTTTT TRBJ1-4 . . TRBV9
CATSDPRTGGCRNTEAFF TGTGCCACCAGTGACCCTCGGACAGGGGGCTGTAGGAACACTGAAGCTTTCTTT TRBJ1-1 TRBD1 . TRBV24-1
CASTSRTRNTGELFF TGTGCCAGTACATCCAGGACTAGGAACACCGGGGAGCTGTTTTTT TRBJ2-2 TRBD2 . TRBV19
CATRQGSGSYNEQFF TGTGCCACTCGACAGGGCAGTGGCTCCTACAATGAGCAGTTCTTC TRBJ2-1 TRBD1 . TRBV19
CSVDRGGTGFNEQFF TGCAGCGTTGATAGAGGCGGGACAGGGTTCAATGAGCAGTTCTTC TRBJ2-1 TRBD1 . TRBV29-1
CATSRARGNTGELFF TGTGCCACCAGCCGGGCCAGGGGGAACACCGGGGAGCTGTTTTTT TRBJ2-2 . . TRBV15
CASSLRLAGGYEQYF TGTGCCAGCAGCTTGAGACTAGCGGGAGGCTACGAGCAGTACTTC TRBJ2-7 TRBD2 . TRBV7-6
CARSFGREDYEQYF TGTGCCAGAAGCTTCGGGCGGGAAGACTACGAGCAGTACTTC TRBJ2-7 . . TRBV5-3
CASGSPRDRGSYEQYF TGTGCTAGTGGTTCTCCCAGGGACAGGGGGTCCTACGAGCAGTACTTC TRBJ2-7 TRBD1 . TRBV12-5
CARSGSDGGGGEAFF TGTGCCAGAAGCGGATCCGACGGGGGAGGGGGTGAAGCTTTCTTT TRBJ1-1 . . TRBV5-3
CASSQGVGGNSDTQYF TGCGCCAGCAGCCAAGGAGTGGGGGGGAATTCTGATACGCAGTATTTT TRBJ2-3 TRBD2 . TRBV4-3
CASSQDGQQKENTF TGTGCCAGCAGCCAAGACGGACAGCAAAAAGAGAACACCTTC TRBJ1-2 . . TRBV3-1/TRBV3-2
CASRLNYDTEAFF TGTGCCAGCAGACTAAATTACGACACTGAAGCTTTCTTT TRBJ1-1 . . TRBV7-2
CASSSPSGTSGGGIQYF TGTGCCAGCAGCTCCCCCTCCGGGACTAGCGGGGGAGGCATTCAGTACTTC TRBJ2-4 TRBD2 . TRBV7-8
CASSQDDRVEQYF TGTGCCAGCAGCCAAGACGACAGGGTCGAGCAGTACTTC TRBJ2-7 TRBD1 . TRBV14
CASSENRDLYTF TGCGCCAGCAGCGAGAACAGGGATTTATACACCTTC TRBJ1-2 . few TRBV5-1
CASSRVSGYEQYF TGTGCCAGCAGCAGAGTATCGGGCTACGAGCAGTACTTC TRBJ2-7 . . TRBV3-1/TRBV3-2
CASRGLAGDTGELFF TGCGCCAGCAGGGGACTAGCGGGAGACACCGGGGAGCTGTTTTTT TRBJ2-2 TRBD2 . TRBV10-2
CASSQNLDSEAFF TGTGCCAGCAGCCAAAATCTCGACAGTGAAGCTTTCTTT TRBJ1-1 . . TRBV14
CASSRSRDRVTDTQYF TGTGCCAGCAGCCGATCCCGGGACAGGGTCACAGATACGCAGTATTTT TRBJ2-3 TRBD1 . TRBV14